The clone carrying this TCR beta chain was seen a single time. Its antigen is unknown. The junction departs from the called germline gene at one end, perhaps through a read error. Every patient had mismatch repair deficiency by PCR or immunohistochemistry. A few pembrolizumab responders had their TCRs sequenced. These data originate in a study of PD-1 blockade in mismatch repair-deficient tumors. On the study more broadly: All were previously treated, progressing patients with approximately 11 mismatch repair-deficient cancer types.

This CDR3 comprises 12 residues. Germline V gene data show CDR1 as SNHLY and CDR2 as FYNNEI. Study observations and caveats: Tumor-resident clones, often absent from pretreatment blood, expanded after pembrolizumab and then contracted.

The data were produced by immunoSEQ multiplex PCR, yet TCRdb's version contains in-frame clones alone and is incomplete. The sample records some 100,000 clones, 65% to 85% being singletons. The source is an adult with mismatch repair-deficient cancer. This specimen consisted of peripheral blood, obtained less than 37 weeks after starting pembrolizumab. V usage is TRBV2 and J usage is TRBJ2-5; TRBD1 is a possible D gene (5 bases). This CDR3 is CAGRVNQETQYF. CDR3 nucleotide sequence: TGTGCCGGCAGGGTCAACCAAGAGACCCAGTACTTC.